The sequence of this T cell receptor beta chain was determined in a study of blood T cells in healthy people across ages. Study-wide results and caveats: Observed TCR beta diversity per million T cells went down as age went up. This fall followed a roughly linear course with age.

With a J-beta primer mix and a sample-barcoded 5' primer, a second PCR ran roughly 6 to 12 cycles. A single record per CDR3 protein comes from TCRdb applying MiXCR to the 5' RACE reads. This table has about 720,000 distinct CDR3 sequences, approximately 25% appearing once. Turning to this clonotype: Its antigen remains unidentified.

Germline V gene data show CDR1 as SGHTA and CDR2 as FQGNSA. Trimming removed 4 bases from V and 9 bases from J, with 13 bases in between. This CDR3 has 14 amino acids. These records were also assigned to another study, of T cells of mothers and their children.

The sequenced material came from blood. This receptor was taken from a boy between 10 and 17 years old in good health. The V and J genes are TRBV7-2 and TRBJ1-6; D is unresolved. CDR3 DNA: TGTGCCAGCAGCTCGACATGGTTGGCTTCACCCCTCCACTTT. Its protein is CASSSTWLASPLHF.